The following is a T cell receptor beta chain sequence with its context. This entry belongs to a study of blood T cell repertoires in COVID-19. Study-wide context: Some COVID-19 samples were acute and others convalescent; all came from the United States, Italy and Spain. Sources were T cells, B-cell-depleted T cells, or PBMCs; the material itself was cDNA or gDNA.

As handled by the study authors: By means of reference gene primer amplification, nucleated cell counts were estimated. Profiled with immunoSEQ multiplex PCR; TCRdb holds only in-frame clones, not every one. That table is the source of V, J and clone size, and D and trimming were worked out from the DNA. The data contain about 230,000 clones, around 84% of them singletons. Looked up from germline, CDR1 is ENHRY and CDR2 is SYGVKD. The V segment lost 4 bases and the J segment 2 bases; nucleotides outside the gene matches: 5. The CDR3 runs 14 residues. Input material: peripheral blood. This TCR was sampled from a man in his forties with acute or convalescent COVID-19. This chain connects TRBV10-3 to TRBJ2-7, with 7 bases identical to TRBD1. The DNA of the CDR3 is TGTGCCATCAGTGTTTTGGGACAGACCTACGAGCAGTACTTC. Translating gives CAISVLGQTYEQYF.